The present entry profiles one T cell receptor (beta chain) with its context. Its antigen is not identified. Losses at the gene ends were 4 bases for V and 5 bases for J; bases not matched to a gene: 14. There are 18 residues in the CDR3. These data are taken from a study of cytomegalovirus exposure and HLA in healthy donors. Overall study findings and caveats: What a later analysis showed was that several of the most significant clusters appeared linked to common viral pathogens. A list of 164 TCR beta chains associated with cytomegalovirus was given. In vitro data verified a few CMV-associated chains as specific for CMV antigens.

This PCR relied on a set of 60 Vbeta primers and 13 Jbeta primers. Assay used: immunoSEQ multiplex PCR; TCRdb lists only in-frame clones, some missing. The repertoire holds under 150,000 clones, with about 64% as singletons. This receptor was identified in a woman aged 40 to 50 in good health and CMV-seronegative. The rearrangement uses TRBV5-3 and TRBJ1-6; 8 bases line up with TRBD1. TRBV5-3 is classed as an ORF, of uncertain function. The specimen was PBMCs. CDR3 region: CARSPQGAPIPDNSPLHF. The CDR3 DNA follows: TGTGCCAGAAGCCCTCAGGGGGCCCCGATCCCCGATAATTCACCCCTCCACTTT.